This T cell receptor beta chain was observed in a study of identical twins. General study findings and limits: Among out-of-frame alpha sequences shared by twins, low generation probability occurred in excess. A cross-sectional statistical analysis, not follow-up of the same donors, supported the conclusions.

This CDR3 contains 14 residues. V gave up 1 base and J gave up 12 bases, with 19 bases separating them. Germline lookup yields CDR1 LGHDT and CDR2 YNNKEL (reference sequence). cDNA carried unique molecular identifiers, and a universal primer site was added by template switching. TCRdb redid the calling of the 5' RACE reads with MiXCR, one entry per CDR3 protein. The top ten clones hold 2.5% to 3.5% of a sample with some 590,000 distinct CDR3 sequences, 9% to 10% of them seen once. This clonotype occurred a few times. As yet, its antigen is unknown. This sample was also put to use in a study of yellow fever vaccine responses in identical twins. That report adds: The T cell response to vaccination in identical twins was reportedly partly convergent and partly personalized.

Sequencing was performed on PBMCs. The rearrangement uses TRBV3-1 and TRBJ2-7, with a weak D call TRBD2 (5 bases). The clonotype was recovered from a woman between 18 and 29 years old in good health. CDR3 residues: CASSQAQEGMTLYF. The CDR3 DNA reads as TGTGCCAGCAGCCAAGCTCAAGAGGGCATGACGCTGTACTTC.